These T cell receptor beta chains were read from a single sample in a study of technical replicates of blood from four donors. The protocol was immunoSEQ multiplex PCR, while the TCRdb copy is restricted to in-frame clones and leaves out a portion. The sample includes 65,000 to 90,000 clones, approximately 86% of them seen just once. The sequenced material came from PBMCs. These TCRs come from a human donor in good health. Some clones in this sample may be carry-over from other donors' samples. Each CDR3 is given with its conserved first and last residue. The order of the fields is J gene, clone size, V gene, D gene, CDR3 DNA, CDR3 protein. The D gene is left open where the match is weak. Clone size is shown for a subset of rows, as once, few, many or a class of expanded clone.

j_gene: TRBJ2-7; abundance: -; v_gene: TRBV11-2; d_gene: TRBD2; CDR3nt: TGTGCCAGCAGCTCCCTAACTAGCGGGCCCTTCTCCTACGAGCAGTACTTC; CDR3aa: CASSSLTSGPFSYEQYF
j_gene: TRBJ1-1; abundance: -; v_gene: TRBV14; d_gene: -; CDR3nt: TGTGCCAGCAGCCAAGTAAAGAGAGGGAAGAACACTGAAGCTTTCTTT; CDR3aa: CASSQVKRGKNTEAFF
j_gene: TRBJ2-1; abundance: -; v_gene: TRBV11-1; d_gene: TRBD2; CDR3nt: TGTGCCAGCAGCTTACGGGACTACGCGAACAATGAGCAGTTCTTC; CDR3aa: CASSLRDYANNEQFF
j_gene: TRBJ2-3; abundance: -; v_gene: TRBV6-6; d_gene: -; CDR3nt: TGTGCCACCAGGGGGGGGAGCACAGATACGCAGTATTTT; CDR3aa: CATRGGSTDTQYF
j_gene: TRBJ2-7; abundance: -; v_gene: TRBV7-8; d_gene: -; CDR3nt: TGTGCCAGCAGCTTAGAGAAGCCCTACGAGCAGTACTTC; CDR3aa: CASSLEKPYEQYF
j_gene: TRBJ2-1; abundance: -; v_gene: TRBV9; d_gene: -; CDR3nt: TGTGCCAGCAGCGTAGCTACGTGGGGGTTGGGCGGGAACTCCTACAATGAGCAGTTCTTC; CDR3aa: CASSVATWGLGGNSYNEQFF
j_gene: TRBJ1-5; abundance: -; v_gene: TRBV30; d_gene: -; CDR3nt: TGTGCCTGGAGTTCTGGCCAGGGCAATCAGCCCCAGCATTTT; CDR3aa: CAWSSGQGNQPQHF
j_gene: TRBJ2-1; abundance: once; v_gene: TRBV7-8; d_gene: TRBD2; CDR3nt: TGTGCCAGCAGCCCAGGACTAGCGGGAGGCCACGACAATGAGCAGTTCTTC; CDR3aa: CASSPGLAGGHDNEQFF
j_gene: TRBJ2-1; abundance: -; v_gene: TRBV4-2; d_gene: -; CDR3nt: TGTGCCAGCAGCCAAGAGTACTTCGCTTACAATGAGCAGTTCTTC; CDR3aa: CASSQEYFAYNEQFF
j_gene: TRBJ2-7; abundance: -; v_gene: TRBV30; d_gene: TRBD2; CDR3nt: TGTGCCTGGAGTGTAGCGGGACTAGCGGGATTAGGGCAGTACTTC; CDR3aa: CAWSVAGLAGLGQYF
j_gene: TRBJ2-1; abundance: -; v_gene: TRBV18; d_gene: -; CDR3nt: TGTGCCAGCTCACCAGGGCTAGCTGGTTCCTACAATGAGCAGTTCTTC; CDR3aa: CASSPGLAGSYNEQFF
j_gene: TRBJ2-3; abundance: -; v_gene: TRBV30; d_gene: -; CDR3nt: TGTGCCTGGGACGGTAGCGGTACGCAGTATTTT; CDR3aa: CAWDGSGTQYF
j_gene: TRBJ2-2; abundance: few; v_gene: TRBV7-9; d_gene: -; CDR3nt: TGTGCCAGCACGTCGAGCTTGAGTTCCGGGGAGCTGTTTTTT; CDR3aa: CASTSSLSSGELFF
j_gene: TRBJ2-1; abundance: -; v_gene: TRBV5-1; d_gene: TRBD2; CDR3nt: TGCGCCAGCAGCTGGCTAGCGGGAGACCCCAATGAGCAGTTCTTC; CDR3aa: CASSWLAGDPNEQFF
j_gene: TRBJ1-5; abundance: -; v_gene: TRBV2; d_gene: TRBD1; CDR3nt: TGTGCCAGCAGTGAGGACAGGGGGGGCAATCAGCCCCAGCATTTT; CDR3aa: CASSEDRGGNQPQHF
j_gene: TRBJ1-4; abundance: -; v_gene: TRBV14; d_gene: -; CDR3nt: TGTGCCAGCAGCCAAGGTTCAACAGGTTTAGGGGAAAAACTGTTTTTT; CDR3aa: CASSQGSTGLGEKLFF
j_gene: TRBJ2-3; abundance: few; v_gene: TRBV5-8; d_gene: -; CDR3nt: TGTGCCAGCAGCTTGGAGCAGGGGGGAGATACGCAGTATTTT; CDR3aa: CASSLEQGGDTQYF
j_gene: TRBJ1-5; abundance: -; v_gene: TRBV6-1; d_gene: TRBD1; CDR3nt: TGTGCCAGCAGGCCGACAGGGTTTGGCAATCAGCCCCAGCATTTT; CDR3aa: CASRPTGFGNQPQHF
j_gene: TRBJ2-3; abundance: -; v_gene: TRBV9; d_gene: TRBD1; CDR3nt: TGTGCCAGCAGCCGCGGCCCGACAGGGAGCTCAGATACGCAGTATTTT; CDR3aa: CASSRGPTGSSDTQYF
j_gene: TRBJ1-2; abundance: -; v_gene: TRBV7-9; d_gene: TRBD1; CDR3nt: TGTGCCAGCAGCTTTTGGACAGGATCGTCTCTTGGCTACACCTTC; CDR3aa: CASSFWTGSSLGYTF
j_gene: TRBJ1-5; abundance: -; v_gene: TRBV7-2; d_gene: -; CDR3nt: TGTGCCAGCAGCCCCGGGGGGGGCCAGCCCCAGCATTTT; CDR3aa: CASSPGGGQPQHF
j_gene: TRBJ1-5; abundance: -; v_gene: TRBV4-2; d_gene: -; CDR3nt: TGTGCCAGCAGCCAAGAGGGGACAAATAGCAATCAGCCCCAGCATTTT; CDR3aa: CASSQEGTNSNQPQHF
j_gene: TRBJ1-3; abundance: -; v_gene: TRBV7-8; d_gene: -; CDR3nt: TGTGCCAGCAGCTTAGAGTTCGGGTTAGTCCTTGGAAACACCATATATTTT; CDR3aa: CASSLEFGLVLGNTIYF
j_gene: TRBJ1-2; abundance: -; v_gene: TRBV30; d_gene: TRBD1; CDR3nt: TGTGCCTGGAGTGGACAGGGAATAGGGTATGGCTACACCTTC; CDR3aa: CAWSGQGIGYGYTF
j_gene: TRBJ2-3; abundance: once; v_gene: TRBV13; d_gene: -; CDR3nt: TGTGCCAGCACCTTAATCGCCGGGACTTCACGAGCAGATACGCAGTATTTT; CDR3aa: CASTLIAGTSRADTQYF
j_gene: TRBJ2-2; abundance: -; v_gene: TRBV7-8; d_gene: TRBD2; CDR3nt: TGTGCCAGCAGCACAAGGACTAGCGGGGGCCCTAACACCGGGGAGCTGTTTTTT; CDR3aa: CASSTRTSGGPNTGELFF
j_gene: TRBJ1-1; abundance: -; v_gene: TRBV19; d_gene: -; CDR3nt: TGTGCCAGTAGTATACTCGGACTCAACACTGAAGCTTTCTTT; CDR3aa: CASSILGLNTEAFF
j_gene: TRBJ1-4; abundance: -; v_gene: TRBV9; d_gene: -; CDR3nt: TGTGCCAGCAGCGGAGGACACCGAAATGAAAAACTGTTTTTT; CDR3aa: CASSGGHRNEKLFF
j_gene: TRBJ2-7; abundance: -; v_gene: TRBV5-6; d_gene: TRBD2; CDR3nt: TGTGCCAGCAGCTTGAGTGCCCTAGCGGGGCGCGAGCAGTACTTC; CDR3aa: CASSLSALAGREQYF
j_gene: TRBJ2-4; abundance: -; v_gene: TRBV7-2; d_gene: TRBD1; CDR3nt: TGTGCCAGCAGCTTAGTAGGACAGGGGGCCGCTCCCAAAAACATTCAGTACTTC; CDR3aa: CASSLVGQGAAPKNIQYF
j_gene: TRBJ2-2; abundance: few; v_gene: TRBV4-2; d_gene: TRBD2; CDR3nt: TGTGCCAGCAGCGGCCGGACTAGCGGGAGGGCGGCCGGGGAGCTGTTTTTT; CDR3aa: CASSGRTSGRAAGELFF
j_gene: TRBJ1-1; abundance: -; v_gene: TRBV27; d_gene: TRBD1; CDR3nt: TGTGCCAGCAGTGCGGGACAGATGTACACTGAAGCTTTCTTT; CDR3aa: CASSAGQMYTEAFF
j_gene: TRBJ2-3; abundance: -; v_gene: TRBV19; d_gene: -; CDR3nt: TGTGCCAGTAGTATTGGGGGGATAACTGTTGATACGCAGTATTTT; CDR3aa: CASSIGGITVDTQYF
j_gene: TRBJ2-2; abundance: -; v_gene: TRBV7-3; d_gene: -; CDR3nt: TGTGCCAGCAGTCAAAGTGGACAGTACACCGGGGAGCTGTTTTTT; CDR3aa: CASSQSGQYTGELFF
j_gene: TRBJ2-1; abundance: -; v_gene: TRBV7-9; d_gene: TRBD2; CDR3nt: TGTGCCAGCAGCTTGGTGCGGGGGGGCCCTAATGAGCAGTTCTTC; CDR3aa: CASSLVRGGPNEQFF
j_gene: TRBJ1-4; abundance: -; v_gene: TRBV2; d_gene: -; CDR3nt: TGTGCCAGCTCACCTCGGGGGGGAGAGACTAATGAAAAACTGTTTTTT; CDR3aa: CASSPRGGETNEKLFF
j_gene: TRBJ2-3; abundance: -; v_gene: TRBV6-4; d_gene: TRBD2; CDR3nt: TGTGCCAGCAATCGACTAGCGAGCACAGATACGCAGTATTTT; CDR3aa: CASNRLASTDTQYF
j_gene: TRBJ2-7; abundance: -; v_gene: TRBV6-5; d_gene: TRBD1; CDR3nt: TGTGCCAGCAGTTTAGACCGGGACAGGGAGAACGAGCAGTACTTC; CDR3aa: CASSLDRDRENEQYF
j_gene: TRBJ1-5; abundance: -; v_gene: TRBV30; d_gene: -; CDR3nt: TGTGCCTGGAGTGATCCTAATCAGCCCCAGCATTTT; CDR3aa: CAWSDPNQPQHF
j_gene: TRBJ2-7; abundance: once; v_gene: TRBV27; d_gene: -; CDR3nt: TGTGCCAGCAGTTCTCAGGTCTCCTACGAGCAGTACTTC; CDR3aa: CASSSQVSYEQYF
j_gene: TRBJ2-5; abundance: -; v_gene: TRBV5-4; d_gene: TRBD2; CDR3nt: TGTGCCAGCAGTTTGCTAGCGGGAGGCGGTGAGACCCAGTACTTC; CDR3aa: CASSLLAGGGETQYF
j_gene: TRBJ2-1; abundance: -; v_gene: TRBV9; d_gene: TRBD1; CDR3nt: TGTGCCAGCAGCGATAGACAGGGCTCCCTCCCCAATGAGCAGTTCTTC; CDR3aa: CASSDRQGSLPNEQFF
j_gene: TRBJ2-3; abundance: -; v_gene: TRBV6-5; d_gene: TRBD2; CDR3nt: TGTGCCAGCAATAAGGCGGGGGGCACAGATACGCAGTATTTT; CDR3aa: CASNKAGGTDTQYF
j_gene: TRBJ1-2; abundance: -; v_gene: TRBV4-2; d_gene: -; CDR3nt: TGTGCCAGCACCCAGGGCCTTGGGGCTTATGGCTACACCTTC; CDR3aa: CASTQGLGAYGYTF
j_gene: TRBJ2-1; abundance: few; v_gene: TRBV7-6; d_gene: -; CDR3nt: TGTGCCAGCAGCTTAGCGGCGGGGCTAGCGATGCGGCAGTTCTTC; CDR3aa: CASSLAAGLAMRQFF
j_gene: TRBJ2-1; abundance: -; v_gene: TRBV4-2; d_gene: TRBD2; CDR3nt: TGTGCCAGCAGCCCCACCGCGGGGGAGGAGCAGTTCTTC; CDR3aa: CASSPTAGEEQFF
j_gene: TRBJ2-7; abundance: -; v_gene: TRBV10-3; d_gene: -; CDR3nt: TGTGCCATCAGTGACTTCTACGAGCAGTACTTC; CDR3aa: CAISDFYEQYF
j_gene: TRBJ2-7; abundance: -; v_gene: TRBV9; d_gene: TRBD1; CDR3nt: TGTGCCAGCAGCGAGAGGACAGGGATAAACGAGCAGTACTTC; CDR3aa: CASSERTGINEQYF
j_gene: TRBJ2-2; abundance: -; v_gene: TRBV7-8; d_gene: TRBD1; CDR3nt: TGTGCCAGCAGCTTCCGACAGGGGGCGAACACCGGGGAGCTGTTTTTT; CDR3aa: CASSFRQGANTGELFF
j_gene: TRBJ2-1; abundance: -; v_gene: TRBV11-2; d_gene: TRBD2; CDR3nt: TGTGCCAGCAGCCCCAGGGGGACTAGCGGGAGGGCCTACAATGAGCAGTTCTTC; CDR3aa: CASSPRGTSGRAYNEQFF
j_gene: TRBJ1-5; abundance: -; v_gene: TRBV6-5; d_gene: -; CDR3nt: TGTGCCAGCAGTTACTCTATAGAAAGCAATCAGCCCCAGCATTTT; CDR3aa: CASSYSIESNQPQHF